What follows is one T cell receptor (beta chain) and its context. What it recognizes is unknown. Just one base apart from a much larger clone, this may be a read error. The data were taken from a study of T cells in Graves' hyperthyroidism and ophthalmopathy. About the study: Staff took peripheral blood when the initial diagnosis was made, before any treatment began. Study-wide findings and caveats: Also found in blood were most expanded thyroid clonotypes above 0.001. Ophthalmopathy onset followed model prediction by a median approximately 5.9 months.

Per germline, CDR1 LGHDT and CDR2 YNNKEL (reference sequence). This CDR3 region has 15 residues. A 10 ml volume of fresh peripheral blood provided the PBMCs. Template material for amplifying TCR beta CDR3 regions consisted of RNA transcripts. Using the HTBI primer set, a first-round RT-PCR was run on the TCR CDR3. TCRdb reanalysed the multiplex PCR reads using MiXCR and keeps one entry per CDR3 protein. The table has 490,000 or so distinct CDR3 sequences, 15% to 20% seen once; the top ten hold 25% to 30%. V usage is TRBV3-1 and J usage is TRBJ2-1, with D perhaps matching TRBD1 or TRBD2 (7 bases each). The sequence was collected from a woman aged 25-40 years with Graves' ophthalmopathy. The sample consisted of blood. The CDR3 reads CASNQVSRGRGEQFF. CDR3 coding DNA: TGTGCCAGCAACCAAGTTTCCAGGGGGAGGGGTGAGCAGTTCTTC.